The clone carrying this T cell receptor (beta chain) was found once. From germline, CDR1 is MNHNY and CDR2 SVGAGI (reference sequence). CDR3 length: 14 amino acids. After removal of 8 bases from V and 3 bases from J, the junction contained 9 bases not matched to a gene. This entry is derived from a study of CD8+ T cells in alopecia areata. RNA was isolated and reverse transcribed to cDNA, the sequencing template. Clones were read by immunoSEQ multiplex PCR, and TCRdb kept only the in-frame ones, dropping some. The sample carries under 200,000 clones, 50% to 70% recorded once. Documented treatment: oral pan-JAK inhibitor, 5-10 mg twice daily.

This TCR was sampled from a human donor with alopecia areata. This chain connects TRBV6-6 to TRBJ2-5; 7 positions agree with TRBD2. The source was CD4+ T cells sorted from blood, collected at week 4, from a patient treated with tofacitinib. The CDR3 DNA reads TGTGCCAGCGGCCGTGATGGGGGGGAAGAGACCCAGTACTTC. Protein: CASGRDGGEETQYF.